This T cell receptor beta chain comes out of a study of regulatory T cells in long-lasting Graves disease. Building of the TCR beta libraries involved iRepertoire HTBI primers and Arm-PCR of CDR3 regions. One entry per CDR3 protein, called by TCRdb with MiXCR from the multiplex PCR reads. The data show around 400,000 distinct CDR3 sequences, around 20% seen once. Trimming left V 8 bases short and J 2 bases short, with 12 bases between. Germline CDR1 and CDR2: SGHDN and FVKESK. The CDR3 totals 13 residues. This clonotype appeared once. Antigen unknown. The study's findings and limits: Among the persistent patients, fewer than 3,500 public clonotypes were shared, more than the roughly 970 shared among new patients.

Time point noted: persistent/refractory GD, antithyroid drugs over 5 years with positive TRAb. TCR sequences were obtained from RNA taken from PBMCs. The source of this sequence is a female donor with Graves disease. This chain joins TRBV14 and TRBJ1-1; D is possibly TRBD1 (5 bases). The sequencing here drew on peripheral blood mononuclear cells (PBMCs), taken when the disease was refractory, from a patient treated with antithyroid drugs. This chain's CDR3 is CASPIQGNTEAFF. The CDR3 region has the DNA TGTGCCAGCCCAATCCAGGGAAACACTGAAGCTTTCTTT.